This T cell receptor (beta chain) was identified during a study of tumor T cells in aggressive B-cell lymphoma. Germline V gene data show CDR1 as SGHKS and CDR2 as YYEKEE (reference sequence). Trimming removed 4 bases from V and 5 bases from J, with 18 bases in between. The CDR3 runs to 15 residues. The assay was immunoSEQ multiplex PCR, and TCRdb's table has in-frame clones only and misses some. The sample consists of a few thousand clones, around 94% of them appearing once. The chain combines TRBV5-5 with TRBJ1-1, with D maybe TRBD1 (5 bases). Sequenced input: tumor tissue. This receptor was identified in an adult with diffuse large B cell lymphoma. The CDR3, as DNA: TGTGCCAGCAGCGGCGGGACTATCCCGAGTACTGAAGCTTTCTTT. Translated: CASSGGTIPSTEAFF.